This T cell receptor beta chain was recorded in a study of blood T cell repertoires in COVID-19. The germline V gene encodes CDR1 LGHDT and CDR2 YNNKEL (reference sequence). The CDR3 length is 16 residues. Trimming left V 4 bases short and J 2 bases short, with 15 bases between. Participants reported their clinical history, and cohort assignment relied on those reports. Symptom resolution, clearance, or two negative PCRs marked the recovered donors of Cohort 3. Sequencing used immunoSEQ multiplex PCR; TCRdb keeps in-frame clones, though not all of them. The sample contains 250,000 to 300,000 clones, 80% to 90% of which appear only once.

The sequenced sample was PBMCs or T cells enriched from blood (not recorded which). The V call is TRBV3-1 (or the pseudogene TRBV3-2), the J call TRBJ1-3, with D possibly being TRBD1 (5 bases). The clonotype originates from a man younger than 30 who had recovered from COVID-19. The CDR3 DNA is TGTGCCAGCAGCCCACGAACAGGAGGGGCTGGAAACACCATATATTTT. Its translation: CASSPRTGGAGNTIYF.